The TCR beta chain under discussion was sequenced for a study of shared clonotypes between healthy human individuals. Using immunoSEQ multiplex PCR, the repertoire was profiled, and TCRdb retains in-frame clones only, with some absent. Among a few hundred thousand clones, 50% to 75% were seen once, and the ten largest hold more than 9.5%. V was shortened by 4 bases and J by 4 bases, with 13 bases between the two germline ends. CDR3 length equals 14 residues. Germline V lookup: CDR1 MNHEY, CDR2 SVGAGI. The source is a man aged 30 to 39 in good health. Material for sequencing was memory CD4+ T cells sorted from blood. The subset: CD45RA-negative fraction. The gene calls are TRBV6-5 and TRBJ1-2; D unresolved. In nucleotides, the CDR3 is TGTGCCAGCAGTTCCTACGGAGAAAGCTATGGCTACACCTTC. This codes for CASSSYGESYGYTF.